Listed here are 26 T cell receptor beta chains from one sample, sequenced in a study of T-cell memory formation after mild COVID-19 (dated by TCRdb to about 2021). Libraries came from 5' RACE. Sequenced using an Illumina NovaSeq 6000. In-frame beta chains were kept once TCRdb had trimmed the public reads at Q25 with fastp and called clones with MiXCR. Entries that share a CDR3 protein sequence are merged under the most common genes and DNA. The sample table lists about 600,000 distinct CDR3 sequences, about a fifth of them with a count of one. About 8.7% of the sample lies in the top ten. The specimen sequenced was PBMCs or a T cell subset sorted from them (not recorded which). The receptors derive from an adult woman who had mild COVID-19 (a few samples of this study predate the infection). The sample titles of this study are shuffled in the database, so cell type and time point are left out; the donor was told from shared clones.

This clonotype was counted a few times. Mismatch with germline at one junction end may stem from a read error. The V gene is TRBV6-2 or TRBV6-3, the J gene TRBJ2-1; D is uncertain. Germline-derived CDR1 and CDR2 are MNHEY and SVGEGT. The CDR3 has 12 residues. The CDR3 DNA follows: TGTGCCAGCAGTTCTACTCTTCGGTCCAAGGTCTTC. Its translation is CASSSTLRSKVF.

A few counts support this clonotype. The chain is built from TRBV7-8 and TRBJ1-1; 8 bases align to TRBD1. Germline-derived CDR1 and CDR2 are SGHVS and FQNEAQ. The CDR3 sequence is 16 residues long. With 5 bases clipped from V and 2 bases from J, the junction kept 10 bases outside the gene matches. As DNA, the CDR3 is TGTGCCAGCAGCCCTCGCCGGGACAGGCCTAACACTGAAGCTTTCTTT. Translation gives CASSPRRDRPNTEAFF.

V gene TRBV4-1 combines with J gene TRBJ2-5; D possibly corresponds to TRBD1 (5 bases). The V and J ends lost 2 bases and 4 bases respectively, with 14 bases between them. CDR1 and CDR2 from the germline V gene are MGHRA and YSYEKL. CDR3 length equals 15 residues. The CDR3 DNA is TGCGCCAGCAGCCAAAGGCCCGTCCAGGGAGAGACCCAGTACTTC. It is translated as CASSQRPVQGETQYF.

The chain has TRBV20-1 and TRBJ1-5; possible D gene TRBD1, 6 bases. The germline gives CDR1 DFQATT, CDR2 SNEGSKA (reference sequence). V was trimmed by 5 bases and J by 7 bases, leaving 21 bases between them. CDR3 length equals 15 residues. DNA for the CDR3: TGCAGTGCTCAGGGACCCGGACAGACATACCAGCCCCAGCATTTT. Protein sequence: CSAQGPGQTYQPQHF.

This clonotype was observed many times. The chain has TRBV12-3 or TRBV12-4 and TRBJ1-1; D may be TRBD1 (6 bases). The CDR3 sequence is 13 residues long. V gave up 5 bases and J gave up 3 bases, with 10 bases separating them. The CDR3 DNA is TGTGCCAGCAGTCCCCAGGGGTACACTGAAGCTTTCTTT. It is translated as CASSPQGYTEAFF.

This rearrangement joins TRBV5-5 to TRBJ2-7, with 7 positions matching TRBD1. Germline V CDR1 and CDR2: SGHKS, YYEKEE (reference sequence). The ends lost 5 bases at V and 2 bases at J; junction bases unmatched: 13. The CDR3 is 16 residues long. The CDR3 here is CASSSRPGQPTYEQYF. The CDR3 DNA reads as TGTGCCAGCAGTTCTAGACCGGGACAGCCCACCTACGAGCAGTACTTC.

The chain employs TRBV9 and TRBJ1-3; no clear D gene. Looked up from germline, CDR1 is SGDLS and CDR2 is YYNGEE. The CDR3 covers 13 residues. Trimming took 4 bases from V and 4 from J, leaving 9 bases between them. The CDR3 reads CASSLGNGNTIYF. The CDR3 nucleotides read TGTGCCAGCAGCTTGGGAAACGGAAACACCATATATTTT.

J is TRBJ1-1 and V is TRBV6-6, with 11 positions matching TRBD1. Germline loops: CDR1 MNHNY, CDR2 SVGAGI (reference sequence). The CDR3 contains 16 residues. J was trimmed by 0 bases and V by 6 bases; bases with no gene match: 6. The CDR3: CASSGQGAFVNTEAFF. CDR3 in DNA: TGTGCCAGCAGCGGACAGGGGGCGTTTGTGAACACTGAAGCTTTCTTT.

The chain combines TRBV7-2 with TRBJ2-5, with D possibly being TRBD1 or TRBD2 (5 bases each). Germline V gene data show CDR1 as SGHTA and CDR2 as FQGNSA. V shed 5 bases and J shed 2 bases, with 15 bases lying between them. CDR3 length: 15 residues. CDR3 DNA: TGTGCCAGCAGCCCGTCGGCAGGGAGACAAGAGACCCAGTACTTC. Translating it yields CASSPSAGRQETQYF. Drawing the rest from reference TRBV7-2 and TRBJ2-5, the complete variable domain is GAGVSQSPSNKVTEKGKDVELRCDPISGHTALYWYRQSLGQGLEFLIYFQGNSAPDKSGLPSDRFSAERTGGSVSTLTIQRTQQEDSAVYLCASSPSAGRQETQYFGPGTRLLVL.

This clonotype was found a few times. The genes are TRBV4-1 and TRBJ2-7; 9 bases map to TRBD2. The CDR3 is 17 amino acids. Germline loops: CDR1 MGHRA, CDR2 YSYEKL. V lost 2 bases to trimming and J lost 2 bases; unmatched junction nucleotides: 10. CDR3 DNA: TGCGCCAGCAGCCAACAAACGACTATAGCGGGAGCCTACGAGCAGTACTTC. Encoded protein: CASSQQTTIAGAYEQYF.

The chain carries TRBV23-1 and TRBJ2-2, with D unclear. TRBV23-1 is annotated as an ORF whose role is uncertain. The CDR3 has 17 amino acids. V lost 2 bases and J 3 bases, leaving 16 bases between the germline ends. The CDR3 spells CASSQMGGNLDTGELFF. For the CDR3, the DNA is TGCGCCAGCAGTCAAATGGGTGGGAACCTCGACACCGGGGAGCTGTTTTTT.

This clonotype was found a few times. The rearrangement links TRBV5-1 to TRBJ2-7; D gene unclear. V gave up 1 base and J gave up 3 bases, with 8 bases separating them. The CDR3 runs 13 residues. CDR1 and CDR2 from the germline V gene are SGHRS and YFSETQ. The CDR3 region is CASSLWVSYEQYF. The DNA of the CDR3 is TGCGCCAGCAGCTTGTGGGTAAGCTACGAGCAGTACTTC.

The table lists this clonotype with a few counts. In nucleotides, the CDR3 is TGCGCCAGCAGCGACCTGAGCGGGAGGGCCTACAATGAGCAGTTCTTC. This translates into CASSDLSGRAYNEQFF. The chain uses TRBV5-1 and TRBJ2-1; 10 nucleotides line up with TRBD2. The CDR3 covers 16 residues. The V and J ends lost 4 bases and 2 bases, in that order; junction bases with no gene match: 6. Germline V gene lookup returns CDR1 SGHRS and CDR2 YFSETQ.

This chain connects TRBV7-2 to TRBJ2-1, with 7 positions matching TRBD1. CDR1 is SGHTA, CDR2 FQGNSA, per germline. J lost 6 bases, V lost 5 bases, and 7 bases had no gene match. The CDR3 runs to 14 residues. CDR3 protein: CASSTIWDSNEQFF. CDR3 coding DNA: TGTGCCAGCAGCACAATTTGGGACAGCAATGAGCAGTTCTTC.

The rearrangement uses TRBV6-1 and TRBJ2-7; 8 bases line up with TRBD2. CDR3 length: 15 residues. V was pared by 5 bases and J by 1 base, with 7 bases of the junction left unmatched. Per the germline V gene, CDR1 is MNHNS and CDR2 is SASEGT. The CDR3 reads CASSRNSGGSYEQYF. CDR3 sequence (DNA): TGTGCCAGCAGTCGGAACAGCGGGGGATCCTACGAGCAGTACTTC.

The genes are TRBV5-1 and TRBJ2-1; 9 nucleotides align to TRBD2. CDR1 SGHRS and CDR2 YFSETQ come from the germline V gene. V gave up 0 bases and J gave up 5 bases; unmatched junction bases: 12. The length of the CDR3 is 18 residues. The DNA of the CDR3 is TGCGCCAGCAGCTTGGAGTCGGAGGGACTAGCAAATCACAATGAGCAGTTCTTC. Its protein product is CASSLESEGLANHNEQFF.

The J gene is TRBJ2-5, the V gene TRBV12-3 or TRBV12-4; TRBD1 matches 9 bases. The junction had 7 bases not matched to a gene; V was cut back by 6 bases and J by 5 bases. CDR3 length: 14 residues. The CDR3 here is CASRLTGGGETQYF. CDR3 bases: TGTGCCAGCAGACTGACAGGGGGTGGGGAGACCCAGTACTTC.

This clonotype has just a few counts. This chain joins TRBV6-5 and TRBJ2-2, with 8 bases matching TRBD1. V shed 6 bases and J 3 bases; nucleotides not matched to a gene: 6. Germline V gene lookup returns CDR1 MNHEY and CDR2 SVGAGI. The CDR3 has 15 amino acids. The CDR3 nucleotides are TGTGCCAGCAGGACTCAGGGGGCGGACACCGGGGAGCTGTTTTTT. Its protein is CASRTQGADTGELFF.

In this sample, this clonotype turned up a few times. The genes are TRBV15 and TRBJ2-3; 7 bases match TRBD1. The CDR3 runs to 15 residues. The germline V gene has CDR1 LNHNV and CDR2 YYDKDF (reference sequence). After removal of 1 base from V and 2 bases from J, the junction contained 3 bases not matched to a gene. This CDR3 is CATSRATGATDTQYF. CDR3 nucleotides: TGTGCCACCAGCAGAGCAACAGGGGCCACAGATACGCAGTATTTT.

This clonotype was seen a few times. The chain combines TRBV19 with TRBJ2-7; D ambiguous. Germline CDR1 reads LNHDA; CDR2 reads SQIVND (reference sequence). Deletions cut 3 bases from V and 3 bases from J, with 3 bases between. This CDR3 spans 11 amino acids. CDR3 nucleotide sequence: TGTGCCAGTAGTATTATCTACGAGCAGTACTTC. It specifies CASSIIYEQYF. The entire variable domain, with the rest obtained from reference TRBV19 and TRBJ2-7, is as follows: DGGITQSPKYLFRKEGQNVTLSCEQNLNHDAMYWYRQDPGQGLRLIYYSQIVNDFQKGDIAEGYSVSREKKESFPLTVTSAQKNPTAFYLCASSIIYEQYFGPGTRLTVT.

The chain couples TRBV7-2 to TRBJ2-5, with 8 bases aligning to TRBD1. Germline-derived CDR1 and CDR2 are SGHTA and FQGNSA. With V trimmed by 3 bases and J by 4 bases, 4 bases remained unmatched. The CDR3 totals 14 residues. As DNA, the CDR3 is TGTGCCAGCAGCTTGGCAGGGGGCACAGAGACCCAGTACTTC. It specifies CASSLAGGTETQYF.

The chain combines TRBV19 with TRBJ1-1, with D hard to call. CDR3 size: 13 residues. CDR1 is LNHDA, CDR2 SQIVND, per germline (reference sequence). The germline V and J ends were trimmed by 0 bases and 3 bases, with 5 bases remaining between them. The CDR3 loop is CASSIDRDTEAFF. The CDR3 region has the DNA TGTGCCAGTAGTATAGATCGAGACACTGAAGCTTTCTTT.

The chain has TRBV3-1 and TRBJ2-7, with D possibly matching TRBD1 (6 bases). Trimming pared 3 bases from V and 5 bases from J, leaving 11 bases between. The V gene's germline CDR1 is LGHDT and CDR2 YNNKEL (reference sequence). The CDR3 has 13 amino acids. The CDR3 nucleotides are TGTGCCAGCAGCCACCAGGGGATGCACGAGCAGTACTTC. This codes for CASSHQGMHEQYF.

The table lists this clonotype with many counts. V gene TRBV11-3 combines with J gene TRBJ2-7; 8 nucleotides match TRBD1. The ends lost 6 bases at V and 6 bases at J; junction bases unmatched: 10. This CDR3 region has 14 residues. Looked up from germline, CDR1 is SGHNT and CDR2 is YENEEA. The CDR3 DNA sequence: TGTGCCAGCAGACGATTGGGACAGGCGGGCGAGCAGTACTTC. It is translated as CASRRLGQAGEQYF. Looking up the rest from reference TRBV11-3 and TRBJ2-7 gives the full variable domain: EAGVVQSPRYKIIEKKQPVAFWCNPISGHNTLYWYLQNLGQGPELLIRYENEEAVDDSQLPKDRFSAERLKGVDSTLKIQPAELGDSAVYLCASRRLGQAGEQYFGPGTRLTVT.

The rearrangement links TRBV24-1 to TRBJ2-1; 9 positions match TRBD2. This CDR3 is 16 amino acids long. V was clipped by 3 bases and J by 8 bases; unmatched bases: 10. Germline lookup yields CDR1 KGHDR and CDR2 SFDVKD. The CDR3 DNA reads TGTGCCACCAGTGATCACCTTAGCGGGAGTCTTGATGAGCAGTTCTTC. It encodes CATSDHLSGSLDEQFF.

This clonotype occurred a few times. This chain uses TRBV29-1 with TRBJ2-3; tentatively, D is TRBD1 (6 bases). Germline V gene data show CDR1 as SQVTM and CDR2 as ANQGSEA. This CDR3 has 13 amino acids. V lost 7 bases and J lost 1, with 12 bases in between. Here the CDR3 reads CSGGQRGTDTQYF. The CDR3 DNA reads as TGCAGCGGTGGACAGCGAGGCACAGATACGCAGTATTTT.